This T cell receptor beta chain was recorded in a study of blood T cell repertoires in COVID-19. This clone was seen a single time. Source study methods: From reference gene primer amplification, estimates of nucleated cell counts were derived. TCRdb's copy holds only in-frame clones and misses some; the assay was immunoSEQ multiplex PCR. V, J and clone size are taken as reported in that table, and D and trimming were inferred from the DNA itself. This sample has about 320,000 clones, with 87% found just once. V was clipped by 3 bases and J by 3 bases; unmatched bases: 5. Germline assignment: CDR1 SEHNR and CDR2 FQNEAQ (reference sequence). The CDR3 covers 15 residues.

The clonotype was recovered from a woman in her late teens or twenties who had recovered from COVID-19. V is TRBV7-9 and J is TRBJ1-2, with 9 bases matching TRBD1. Sequencing input: PBMCs or T cells enriched from blood (not recorded which). The CDR3 protein is CASSFGRDRDYGYTF. Here the CDR3 DNA reads TGTGCCAGCAGCTTCGGTCGGGACAGGGACTATGGCTACACCTTC.